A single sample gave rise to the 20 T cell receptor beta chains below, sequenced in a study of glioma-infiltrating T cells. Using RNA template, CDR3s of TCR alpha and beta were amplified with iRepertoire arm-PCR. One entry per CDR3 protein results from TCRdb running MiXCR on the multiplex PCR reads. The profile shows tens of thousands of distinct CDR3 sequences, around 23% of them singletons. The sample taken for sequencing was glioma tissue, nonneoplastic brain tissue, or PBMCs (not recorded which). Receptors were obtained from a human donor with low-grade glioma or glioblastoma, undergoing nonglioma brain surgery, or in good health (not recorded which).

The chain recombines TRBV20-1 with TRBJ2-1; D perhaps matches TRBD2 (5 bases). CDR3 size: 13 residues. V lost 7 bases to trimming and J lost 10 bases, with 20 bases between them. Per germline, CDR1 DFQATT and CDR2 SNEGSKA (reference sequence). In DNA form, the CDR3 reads TGCAGTGGGGAGAGGCGGTCCACCTACGAGCAGTTCTTC. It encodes CSGERRSTYEQFF.

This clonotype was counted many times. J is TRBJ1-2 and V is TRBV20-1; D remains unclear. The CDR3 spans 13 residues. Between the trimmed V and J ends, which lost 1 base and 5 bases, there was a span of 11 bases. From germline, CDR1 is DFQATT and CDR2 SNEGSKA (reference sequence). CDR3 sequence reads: CSARVPPGYGYTF. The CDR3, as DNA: TGCAGTGCTAGAGTGCCCCCAGGTTATGGCTACACCTTC.

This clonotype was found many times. CDR3 nucleotides: TGTGCCAGCAGTTACTCGATAAGGGGCAACTATGGCTACACCTTC. This encodes CASSYSIRGNYGYTF. The rearrangement uses TRBV6-6 and TRBJ1-2; a weak D match, TRBD1 (5 bases). CDR3 length equals 15 residues. Germline lookup yields CDR1 MNHNY and CDR2 SVGAGI (reference sequence). The V gene lost 0 bases and the J gene lost 2 bases, with 10 bases spanning the gap.

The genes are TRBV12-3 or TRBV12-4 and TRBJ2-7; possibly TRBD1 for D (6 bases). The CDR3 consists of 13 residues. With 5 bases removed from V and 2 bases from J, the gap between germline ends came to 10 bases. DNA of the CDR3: TGTGCCAGCAGTCTCGGACAGACCTACGAGCAGTACTTC. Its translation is CASSLGQTYEQYF.

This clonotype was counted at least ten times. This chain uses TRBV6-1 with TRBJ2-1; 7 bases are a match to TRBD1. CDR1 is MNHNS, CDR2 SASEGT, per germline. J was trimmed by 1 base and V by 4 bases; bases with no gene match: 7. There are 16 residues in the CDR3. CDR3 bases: TGTGCCAGCAGTGCTCGACAGGGAAAATCCTACAATGAGCAGTTCTTC. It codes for CASSARQGKSYNEQFF.

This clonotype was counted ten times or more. The DNA of the CDR3 is TGTGCCACCAGTGATTCCAGTAACACTGAAGCTTTCTTT. This sequence encodes CATSDSSNTEAFF. J is TRBJ1-1 and V is TRBV24-1; D gene unclear. Trimming removed 2 bases at V and 2 bases at J, with 5 bases between. This CDR3 spans 13 amino acids. In germline, CDR1 is KGHDR, CDR2 SFDVKD.

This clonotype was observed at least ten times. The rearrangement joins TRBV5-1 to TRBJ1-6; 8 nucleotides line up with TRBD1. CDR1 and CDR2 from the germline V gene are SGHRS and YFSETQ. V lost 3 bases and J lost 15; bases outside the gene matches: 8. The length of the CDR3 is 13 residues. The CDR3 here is CASSSNGQGVLHF. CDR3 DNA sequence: TGCGCCAGCAGCTCCAACGGACAGGGTGTCCTCCACTTT.

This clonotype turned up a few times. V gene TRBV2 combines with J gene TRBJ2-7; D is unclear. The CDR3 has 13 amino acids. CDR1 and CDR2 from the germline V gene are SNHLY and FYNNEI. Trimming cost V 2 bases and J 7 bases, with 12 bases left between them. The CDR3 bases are TGTGCCAGCAGTGAAAGGAAAGAGCGAGAGCAGTACTTC. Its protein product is CASSERKEREQYF.

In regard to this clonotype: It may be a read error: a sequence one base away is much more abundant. CDR3 residues: CASSLCREGTNYGCTF. CDR3 nucleotide sequence: TGTGCCAGCAGCTTATGTCGGGAGGGGACTAACTATGGCTGCACCTTC. The J gene is TRBJ1-2, the V gene TRBV7-6, with a tentative D call TRBD1 (5 bases). The V gene's germline CDR1 is SGHVS and CDR2 FNYEAQ. CDR3 length equals 16 residues. Drawing the rest from reference TRBV7-6 and TRBJ1-2, the complete variable domain is GAGVSQSPRYKVTKRGQDVALRCDPISGHVSLYWYRQALGQGPEFLTYFNYEAQQDKSGLPNDRFSAERPEGSISTLTIQRTEQRDSAMYRCASSLCREGTNYGCTFGSGTRLTVV.

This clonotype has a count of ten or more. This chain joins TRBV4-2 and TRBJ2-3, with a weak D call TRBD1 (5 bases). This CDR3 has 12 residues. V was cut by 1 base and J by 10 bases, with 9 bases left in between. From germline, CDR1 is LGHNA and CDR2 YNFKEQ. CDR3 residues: CASSQVGAAQYF. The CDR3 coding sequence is TGTGCCAGCAGCCAAGTAGGGGCGGCGCAGTATTTT.

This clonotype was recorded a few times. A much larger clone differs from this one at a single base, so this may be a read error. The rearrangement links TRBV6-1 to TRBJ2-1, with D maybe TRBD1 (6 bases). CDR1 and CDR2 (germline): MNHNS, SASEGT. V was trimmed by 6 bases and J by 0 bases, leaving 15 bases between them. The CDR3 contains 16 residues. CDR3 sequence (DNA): TGTGCCAGCAGACCCGGCAGGGGAAGCTCCTACAATGAGCAGTTCTTC. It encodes CASRPGRGSSYNEQFF.

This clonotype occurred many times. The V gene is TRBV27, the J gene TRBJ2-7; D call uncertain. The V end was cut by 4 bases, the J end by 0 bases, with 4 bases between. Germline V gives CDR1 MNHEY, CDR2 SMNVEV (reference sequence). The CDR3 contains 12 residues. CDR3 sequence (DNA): TGTGCCAGCAGTTCCCTCTCCTACGAGCAGTACTTC. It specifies CASSSLSYEQYF.

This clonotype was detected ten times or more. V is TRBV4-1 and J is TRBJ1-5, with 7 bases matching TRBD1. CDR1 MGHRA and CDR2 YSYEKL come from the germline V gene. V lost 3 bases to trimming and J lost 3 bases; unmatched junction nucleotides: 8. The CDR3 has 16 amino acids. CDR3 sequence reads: CASSQSADRSNQPQHF. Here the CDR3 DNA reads TGCGCCAGCAGCCAGTCAGCGGACAGGTCCAATCAGCCCCAGCATTTT.

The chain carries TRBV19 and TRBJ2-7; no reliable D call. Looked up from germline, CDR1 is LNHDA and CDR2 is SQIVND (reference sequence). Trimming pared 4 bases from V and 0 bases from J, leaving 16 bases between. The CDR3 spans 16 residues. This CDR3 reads CASSTRDTPNSYEQYF. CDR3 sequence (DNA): TGTGCCAGTAGTACTCGTGACACCCCTAACTCCTACGAGCAGTACTTC.

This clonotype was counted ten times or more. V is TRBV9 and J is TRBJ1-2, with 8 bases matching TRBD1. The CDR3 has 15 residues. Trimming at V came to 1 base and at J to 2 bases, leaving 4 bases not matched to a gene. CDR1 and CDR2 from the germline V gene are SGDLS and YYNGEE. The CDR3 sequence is CASSVSDRGNYGYTF. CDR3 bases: TGTGCCAGCAGCGTATCAGACAGGGGCAACTATGGCTACACCTTC.

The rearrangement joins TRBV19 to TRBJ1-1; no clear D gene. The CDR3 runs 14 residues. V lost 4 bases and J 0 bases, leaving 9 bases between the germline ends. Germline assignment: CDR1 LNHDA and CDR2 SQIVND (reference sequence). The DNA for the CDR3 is TGTGCCAGTAGTAAGGCGGTAATGAACACTGAAGCTTTCTTT. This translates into CASSKAVMNTEAFF.

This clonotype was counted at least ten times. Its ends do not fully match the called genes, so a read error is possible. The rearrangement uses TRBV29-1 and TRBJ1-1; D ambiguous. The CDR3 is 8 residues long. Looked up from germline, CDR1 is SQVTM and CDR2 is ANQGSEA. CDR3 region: CSVSDIWF. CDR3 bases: TGCAGCGTTAGTGACATCTGGTTT.

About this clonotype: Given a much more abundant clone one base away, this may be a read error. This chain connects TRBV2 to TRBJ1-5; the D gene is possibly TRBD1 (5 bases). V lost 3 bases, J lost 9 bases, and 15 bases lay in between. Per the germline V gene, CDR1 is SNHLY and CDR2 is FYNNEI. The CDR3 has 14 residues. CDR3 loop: CASSDWRGTGPQHF. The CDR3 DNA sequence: TGTGCCAGCAGTGACTGGCGAGGGACGGGGCCCCAGCATTTT.

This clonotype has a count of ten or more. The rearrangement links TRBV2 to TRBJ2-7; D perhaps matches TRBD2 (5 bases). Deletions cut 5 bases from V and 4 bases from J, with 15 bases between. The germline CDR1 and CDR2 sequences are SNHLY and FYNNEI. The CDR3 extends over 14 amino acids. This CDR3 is CASSKSSARYEQYF. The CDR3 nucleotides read TGTGCCAGCAGTAAAAGTAGCGCGAGGTACGAGCAGTACTTC.

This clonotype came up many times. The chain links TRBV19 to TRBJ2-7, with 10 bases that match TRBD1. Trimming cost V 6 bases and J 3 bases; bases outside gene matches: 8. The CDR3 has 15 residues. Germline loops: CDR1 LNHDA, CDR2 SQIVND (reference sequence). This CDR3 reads CASSPVGQGLYEQYF. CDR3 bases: TGTGCCAGTAGCCCAGTGGGACAGGGGCTCTACGAGCAGTACTTC.